This TCR beta chain was obtained from a study of T cells in Graves' hyperthyroidism and ophthalmopathy. Study observations and caveats: Ophthalmopathy onset followed model prediction by a median approximately six months.

Regarding this clonotype: What it recognizes is unknown.

RNA transcripts were the template for amplifying TCR beta CDR3 regions. TCR CDR3 underwent first-round RT-PCR with the HTBI primer set. TCRdb passed the multiplex PCR reads through MiXCR, listing each CDR3 protein once. The sample shows roughly 400,000 distinct CDR3 sequences, approximately 25% of them seen only once. Graves' hyperthyroidism was deemed stable given no ophthalmopathy progression within 18 months. Diagnoses rested on clinical symptoms, serum thyroxine and TRAb, thyroid ultrasound and orbital computed tomography. The V segment lost 3 bases and the J segment 3 bases; nucleotides outside the gene matches: 5. Germline V CDR1 and CDR2: KGHSH, LQKENI. There are 16 residues in the CDR3.

This chain uses TRBV18 with TRBJ2-7; TRBD2 matches 13 bases. What was sequenced was blood. This TCR came from a middle-aged man with Graves' hyperthyroidism. In nucleotides, the CDR3 is TGTGCCAGCTCACCCCAGACTAGCGGGAGGCTCTACGAGCAGTACTTC. Residues: CASSPQTSGRLYEQYF.